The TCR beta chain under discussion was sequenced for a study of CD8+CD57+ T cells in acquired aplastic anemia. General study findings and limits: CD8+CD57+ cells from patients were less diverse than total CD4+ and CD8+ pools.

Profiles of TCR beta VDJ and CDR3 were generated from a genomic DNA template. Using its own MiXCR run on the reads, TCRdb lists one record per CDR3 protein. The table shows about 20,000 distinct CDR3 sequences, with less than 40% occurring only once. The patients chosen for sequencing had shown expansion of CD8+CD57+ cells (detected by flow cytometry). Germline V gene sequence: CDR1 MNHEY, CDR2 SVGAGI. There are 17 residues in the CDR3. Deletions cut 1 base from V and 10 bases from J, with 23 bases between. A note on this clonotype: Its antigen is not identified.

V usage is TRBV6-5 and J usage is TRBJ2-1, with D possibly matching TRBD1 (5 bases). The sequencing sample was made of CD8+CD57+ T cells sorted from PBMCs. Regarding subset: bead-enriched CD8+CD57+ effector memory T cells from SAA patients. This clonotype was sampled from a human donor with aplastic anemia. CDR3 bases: TGTGCCAGCAGTTACTTGGATGGGAATTCTGGGGCCAACGAGCAGTTCTTC. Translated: CASSYLDGNSGANEQFF.